This section outlines one TCR beta chain sequence together with its context. Its antigen is currently unknown. These data originate in a study of cytomegalovirus exposure and HLA in healthy donors. Study at large: A subsequent analysis reported that the 100 to 150 validation repertoires were produced on the same platform that had also been used for the 600 to 700 first-cohort repertoires.

TCRdb's table, derived via immunoSEQ multiplex PCR, lists solely in-frame clones and lacks some. Found here are some 48,000 clones, approximately 88% of them singletons; the top ten hold about 7%. Study outcomes and limitations: Cytomegalovirus status, reportedly, was diagnosed with high specificity and sensitivity by the classifier. It was confirmed in vitro that a few of the CMV-associated chains were specific for CMV antigens. Altogether, 150 to 200 TCR beta chains were recorded as cytomegalovirus-associated.

This clonotype was obtained from a woman in her thirties in good health and CMV-seronegative. Material for sequencing was PBMCs.

Here the CDR3 reads CASSSGQWGDQPQHF. CDR3 DNA sequence: TGTGCCAGCTCATCGGGACAGTGGGGAGATCAGCCCCAGCATTTT. The chain uses TRBV18 and TRBJ1-5; 7 nucleotides line up with TRBD1. Germline loops: CDR1 KGHSH, CDR2 LQKENI. This CDR3 has 15 amino acids. V was clipped by 5 bases and J by 5 bases; unmatched bases: 9.